The entry that follows covers one T cell receptor (beta chain) sequence. Produced via immunoSEQ multiplex PCR; TCRdb's table is partial and in-frame only. Here the sample spans about 200,000 clones, 65% to 85% being singletons. This specimen comes from a study of blood T cell repertoires in COVID-19. Turning to the study itself: Sources were T cells, B-cell-depleted T cells, or PBMCs; the material itself was cDNA or gDNA.

Participants' reported clinical history set cohort assignment. What the recovered Cohort 3 donors had was two negative PCRs, clearance, or symptom resolution. CDR1 is SNHLY, CDR2 FYNNEI, per germline. V lost 8 bases to trimming and J lost 0 bases, with 14 bases between them. This CDR3 is built from 14 residues. The clonotype was recovered from a man aged 40-55 years who had recovered from COVID-19. Material for sequencing was PBMCs or T cells enriched from blood (not recorded which). The rearrangement uses TRBV2 and TRBJ2-7, with D possibly matching TRBD1 (6 bases). CDR3: CASGLDRSSYEQYF. CDR3 DNA: TGTGCCAGCGGACTTGACAGGTCCTCCTACGAGCAGTACTTC. Together with reference TRBV2 and TRBJ2-7, the CDR3 gives the full variable domain: EPEVTQTPSHQVTQMGQEVILRCVPISNHLYFYWYRQILGQKVEFLVSFYNNEISEKSEIFDDQFSVERPDGSNFTLKIRSTKLEDSAMYFCASGLDRSSYEQYFGPGTRLTVT.